The entry below gives a single T cell receptor beta chain sequence along with its context. Antigen specificity is unknown. This specimen belongs to a study of cytomegalovirus exposure and HLA in healthy donors. Notes on the study in general: TCR beta chain V- and J-gene trimming was linked, in a later analysis, to a missense variant in DCLRE1C. The study flagged approximately 180 TCR beta chains as cytomegalovirus-associated. In an earlier analysis, in under 700 donors, most V segments appeared productive either ~87% or ~30% of the time.

The records omit this donor's CMV serostatus. Amplification used 60 Vbeta primers and 13 Jbeta primers. This table comes from immunoSEQ multiplex PCR, and its TCRdb copy is limited to in-frame clones, with some not included. Counted here are some 140,000 clones, 80% occurring once; the ten biggest clones make up approximately 4.8%. Germline assignment: CDR1 DFQATT and CDR2 SNEGSKA (reference sequence). The CDR3 loop spans 9 amino acids. Deletions cut 5 bases from V and 6 bases from J, with 3 bases between. The receptor was isolated from a man in his thirties or forties in good health. Sequenced sample: PBMCs. J is TRBJ2-3 and V is TRBV20-1; D remains ambiguous. DNA of the CDR3: TGCAGTGCTCTGGATACGCAGTATTTT. Its protein is CSALDTQYF.